This T cell receptor beta chain was observed in a study of post-analysis software for immune sequencing data. Every TCR beta cDNA library bore unique molecular identifiers. TCRdb reprocessed the PCR reads with MiXCR, giving one entry per CDR3 protein. The sample holds hundreds of thousands of distinct CDR3 sequences, 30% to 45% seen once. Findings and limits, study-wide: Compared against controls, patients with multiple sclerosis displayed significantly lower normalized Chao1 diversity. With TRBV5-6, TRBV5-1 and TRBV20-1 included, about 5 TRBV segments were more frequent in patients than in controls.

Details on this clonotype: As yet, its antigen is unknown.

The V gene lost 7 bases and the J gene lost 3 bases, with 18 bases spanning the gap. The germline V gene has CDR1 MDHEN and CDR2 SYDVKM. The CDR3 sequence is 15 residues long. The TCR sequence derives from a girl aged 2-10 years with multiple sclerosis. Sequencing used blood. The chain is built from TRBV28 and TRBJ1-1; D unclear. DNA of the CDR3: TGTGCCAGCAATTCTGGCGGGGTTAAGCACACTGAAGCTTTCTTT. Protein sequence: CASNSGGVKHTEAFF.